This T cell receptor beta chain was recorded in a study of technical replicates of blood from a handful of donors. The assay was immunoSEQ multiplex PCR, and TCRdb's table has in-frame clones only and misses some. The repertoire consists of about 88,000 clones, with around 93% occurring once and the leading ten covering under 0.35%. Germline V gives CDR1 SQVTM, CDR2 ANQGSEA. V lost 5 bases to trimming and J lost 1 base, with 18 bases between them. The CDR3 is made up of 15 amino acids. The chain is built from TRBV29-1 and TRBJ2-7; TRBD1 is a possible D gene (5 bases). This sequence originates from a human donor in good health. The sequenced sample was T cells isolated from PBMCs. CDR3 nucleotides: TGCAGCGTTCGGATTGGACAAGCTGTATCCTACGAGCAGTACTTC. This encodes CSVRIGQAVSYEQYF.